One sample yielded the 22 T cell receptor beta chains listed below, sequenced in a study of response to subunit inactivated influenza vaccine. Via MiXCR, TCRdb re-called the RT-PCR reads, giving one row per CDR3 protein. Of hundreds of thousands of distinct CDR3 sequences listed, roughly 14% are singletons. The source material was PBMCs from blood, sampled 14 to 15 days before vaccination. These receptor sequences come from a man between 45 and 60 years old who received an inactivated influenza vaccine.

There are many counts of this clonotype. This chain joins TRBV7-2 and TRBJ2-2; no firm D call. The CDR3 runs to 14 residues. Germline loops: CDR1 SGHTA, CDR2 FQGNSA. Trimming shortened V by 5 bases and J by 0 bases, and 7 bases separated the two germline ends. For the CDR3, the DNA is TGTGCCAGCAGCCTAACTACGAACACCGGGGAGCTGTTTTTT. The encoded protein is CASSLTTNTGELFF.

The chain links TRBV18 to TRBJ2-5, with TRBD2 identical over 8 bases. Germline CDR1 is KGHSH and CDR2 is LQKENI. The V segment lost 2 bases and the J segment 1 base; nucleotides outside the gene matches: 3. The CDR3 runs to 15 residues. CDR3 loop: CASSPSLAGQETQYF. The CDR3 coding sequence is TGTGCCAGCTCACCAAGCCTAGCGGGCCAAGAGACCCAGTACTTC.

V and J are TRBV10-3 and TRBJ2-6, with a possible D match to TRBD1 (5 bases). V was trimmed by 1 base and J by 0 bases, leaving 10 bases between them. The CDR3 runs 17 residues. Germline-derived CDR1 and CDR2 are ENHRY and SYGVKD. Written as DNA, the CDR3 is TGTGCCATCAGTGAGTTAACAGGCGTCTCTGGGGCCAACGTCCTGACTTTC. This translates into CAISELTGVSGANVLTF.

This clonotype was picked up a small number of times. This chain links TRBV4-3 with TRBJ2-7, with 14 bases identical to TRBD2. The CDR3 is 16 residues long. Germline CDR1 LGHNA, CDR2 YSLEER. V trimming: 0 bases; J trimming: 5 bases; junction bases outside the gene matches: 3. The CDR3 coding sequence is TGCGCCAGCAGCCAAGAGACGGGACTAGCGGGGGACGAGCAGTACTTC. Encoded protein: CASSQETGLAGDEQYF.

The chain employs TRBV7-9 and TRBJ2-3, with D perhaps being TRBD1 or TRBD2 (5 bases each). This CDR3 has 16 residues. The germline V and J ends were trimmed by 2 bases and 5 bases, with 17 bases remaining between them. The germline V gene encodes CDR1 SEHNR and CDR2 FQNEAQ (reference sequence). The CDR3 coding sequence is TGTGCCAGCAGCTTAAACCGGGGCGCCTTCCTAGATACGCAGTATTTT. As protein: CASSLNRGAFLDTQYF.

This clonotype was counted ten times or more. The chain has TRBV12-3 or TRBV12-4 and TRBJ2-1; TRBD2 matches 14 bases. The CDR3 covers 17 residues. J gave up 7 bases and V 4 bases, and 9 bases lay outside the gene matches. As DNA, the CDR3 is TGTGCCAGCAGTTCTCCCCTGGGACTAGCGGGAGCTAATGAGCAGTTCTTC. Translation: CASSSPLGLAGANEQFF.

This rearrangement joins TRBV6-2 or TRBV6-3 to TRBJ2-7, with 7 bases lining up with TRBD1. V shed 5 bases and J 6 bases; nucleotides not matched to a gene: 13. Germline-derived CDR1 and CDR2 are MNHEY and SVGEGT. The CDR3 extends over 15 amino acids. The CDR3 DNA reads TGTGCCAGCAGTCTACAGGGGATCAGTGTGCGCGAGCAGTACTTC. Its translation is CASSLQGISVREQYF.

The chain is built from TRBV11-1 and TRBJ2-3, with 9 bases aligning to TRBD2. In germline, CDR1 is SGHAT, CDR2 FQDESV (reference sequence). CDR3 length equals 18 residues. V trimming: 2 bases; J trimming: 3 bases; junction bases outside the gene matches: 12. The CDR3 loop is CASSLFASGILTTDTQYF. CDR3 nucleotides: TGTGCCAGCAGCTTATTCGCTAGCGGGATCCTCACGACAGATACGCAGTATTTT.

There are a few counts of this clonotype. J is TRBJ2-4 and V is TRBV3-1, with D possibly being TRBD2 (7 bases). The CDR3 has 14 amino acids. The germline V gene encodes CDR1 LGHDT and CDR2 YNNKEL (reference sequence). Trimming removed 4 bases at V and 7 bases at J, with 14 bases between. The CDR3 is CASSPGGRSNIQYF. For the CDR3, the DNA is TGTGCCAGCAGCCCGGGGGGCAGGAGTAACATTCAGTACTTC.

The J gene is TRBJ2-1, the V gene TRBV12-3 or TRBV12-4, with TRBD2 matching 7 bases. The CDR3 totals 15 residues. The J segment lost 0 bases and the V segment lost 6 bases, leaving 5 bases of the junction unmatched. CDR3 DNA sequence: TGTGCCAGCAGACGACTAGCCCTCTCCTACAATGAGCAGTTCTTC. This translates into CASRRLALSYNEQFF.

The rearrangement uses TRBV14 and TRBJ2-7; D is unresolved. The CDR3 runs 15 residues. The germline gives CDR1 SGHDN, CDR2 FVKESK. V was clipped by 4 bases and J by 7 bases, with 20 bases between them. Here the CDR3 DNA reads TGTGCCAGCAGCCGATCAACCGGGTCCTGGGGTGAGCAGTACTTC. Protein sequence: CASSRSTGSWGEQYF.

This clonotype was seen a few times. This chain uses TRBV30 with TRBJ2-3, with 7 bases aligning to TRBD2. V shed 2 bases, J shed 6 bases, and the junction held 5 bases outside the gene matches. There are 13 residues in the CDR3. Germline V CDR1 and CDR2: GTSNPN, SVGIG (reference sequence). CDR3 amino acids: CAWSPGGLDTQYF. In DNA, the CDR3 is TGTGCCTGGAGTCCGGGGGGACTGGATACGCAGTATTTT.

The table lists this clonotype with a few counts. The rearrangement joins TRBV3-1 to TRBJ1-2, with D uncertain. V was pared by 0 bases and J by 5 bases, with 7 bases between. This CDR3 has 13 residues. Germline lookup yields CDR1 LGHDT and CDR2 YNNKEL (reference sequence). The CDR3 nucleotides read TGTGCCAGCAGCCAAGAGACAACTTATGGCTACACCTTC. As protein: CASSQETTYGYTF.

The rearrangement links TRBV28 to TRBJ2-7, with TRBD2 matching over 11 bases. Germline lookup yields CDR1 MDHEN and CDR2 SYDVKM. Trimming took 3 bases from V and 1 from J; bases not matched to a gene: 14. The CDR3 spans 19 residues. This CDR3 is CASSFYLGTSGIPSYEQYF. The CDR3 DNA is TGTGCCAGCAGTTTTTACCTAGGGACTAGCGGCATCCCGTCCTACGAGCAGTACTTC.

The J gene is TRBJ2-2, the V gene TRBV29-1; no clear D. The V and J ends lost 4 bases and 4 bases respectively, with 13 bases between them. The CDR3 consists of 14 residues. Germline V CDR1 and CDR2: SQVTM, ANQGSEA. The CDR3 region has the DNA TGCAGCGTTGGTCGCCTAGAGAGCACCGGGGAGCTGTTTTTT. This gives the protein CSVGRLESTGELFF.

This clonotype was counted between two and nine times. The chain is built from TRBV11-2 and TRBJ2-7; D not certain. Trimming stripped 3 bases from V and 3 bases from J, with 18 bases between. This CDR3 has 16 residues. CDR1 is SGHAT and CDR2 is FQNNGV in the germline V gene. CDR3: CASSFLGQETIYEQYF. The CDR3 DNA reads as TGTGCCAGCAGCTTCCTAGGCCAGGAGACGATCTACGAGCAGTACTTC.

This clonotype was seen repeatedly, ten times or more. CDR3 region: CASSLQDRGTEAFF. The CDR3 DNA reads TGCGCCAGCAGCTTGCAGGACAGGGGCACTGAAGCTTTCTTT. The chain carries TRBV5-1 and TRBJ1-1; 9 nucleotides line up with TRBD1. The CDR3 is 14 residues long. CDR1 and CDR2 from the germline V gene are SGHRS and YFSETQ. Germline trimming cut 1 base from V and 4 bases from J; bases unmatched to any gene: 2.

V and J are TRBV3-1 and TRBJ2-3; D possibly corresponds to TRBD1 (6 bases). The V end was cut by 3 bases, the J end by 5 bases, with 12 bases between. CDR3 length equals 14 residues. The germline V gene has CDR1 LGHDT and CDR2 YNNKEL (reference sequence). The CDR3, as DNA: TGTGCCAGCAGCCATTTTGGACAGTTAGATACGCAGTATTTT. Amino acids: CASSHFGQLDTQYF.

The V and J genes are TRBV2 and TRBJ2-7, with 7 bases that match TRBD1. The CDR3 runs 15 residues. J gave up 6 bases and V 7 bases, and 15 bases lay outside the gene matches. Germline loops: CDR1 SNHLY, CDR2 FYNNEI. CDR3 loop: CASTLELTGQGEQYF. The CDR3 region has the DNA TGTGCCAGCACCCTAGAATTGACAGGGCAGGGCGAGCAGTACTTC.

The rearrangement links TRBV20-1 to TRBJ1-4; 7 bases agree with TRBD1. Trimming cost V 6 bases and J 0 bases; bases outside gene matches: 10. This CDR3 contains 16 residues. Germline V gene sequence: CDR1 DFQATT, CDR2 SNEGSKA (reference sequence). The CDR3 region is CSASTGAIATNEKLFF. The CDR3 DNA follows: TGCAGTGCGAGTACAGGGGCGATTGCAACTAATGAAAAACTGTTTTTT.

The genes are TRBV15 and TRBJ2-1; 7 bases line up with TRBD2. The V segment lost 4 bases and the J segment 6 bases; nucleotides outside the gene matches: 9. The length of the CDR3 is 15 residues. The germline V gene encodes CDR1 LNHNV and CDR2 YYDKDF (reference sequence). The CDR3 loop reads CATSNTGTTRNEQFF. DNA for the CDR3: TGTGCCACCAGCAACACCGGGACTACCCGCAATGAGCAGTTCTTC.

This chain connects TRBV6-5 to TRBJ1-1; TRBD1 might be the D (6 bases). The V gene's germline CDR1 is MNHEY and CDR2 SVGAGI. With 5 bases removed from V and 5 bases from J, the gap between germline ends came to 24 bases. The CDR3 is 17 residues long. The CDR3 sequence is CASSHEANRAAGTEAFF. Written as DNA, the CDR3 is TGTGCCAGCAGTCACGAAGCAAACAGGGCGGCGGGAACTGAAGCTTTCTTT.